What follows are 5 T cell receptor beta chains derived from one specimen sequenced in a study of shared clonotypes between healthy human individuals (dated by TCRdb to 2019 to 2021). The library was built by means of the immunoSEQ multiplex PCR assay. The clones in this table, taken by TCRdb from immuneACCESS, are in-frame only. Not every clone is retained; where verified, under half of the shortfall comes from an unresolved V gene, and the cause of the rest is unknown. This sample comprises about 530,000 clones, 90% to 97% of them detected only once. The ten largest make up 0.055% to 0.075% of the sample. Sequencing was performed on naive CD4+ T cells sorted from blood. This specimen's cell subset or site label, per the study, means: CD45RA+ positively selected. All receptors derive from a woman aged 25 to 39 in good health.

V gene TRBV5-1 combines with J gene TRBJ1-1, with D unclear. V lost 3 bases to trimming and J lost 7 bases, with 22 bases between them. Per germline, CDR1 SGHRS and CDR2 YFSETQ. The CDR3 runs 16 residues. The CDR3 DNA follows: TGCGCCAGCAGCTGGAATATGGTGAGGGAGAAGGGTGAAGCTTTCTTT. It is translated as CASSWNMVREKGEAFF.

The chain combines TRBV29-1 with TRBJ2-5; 8 nucleotides align to TRBD1. The CDR3 has 14 amino acids. Germline V gives CDR1 SQVTM, CDR2 ANQGSEA. V lost 3 bases to trimming and J lost 11 bases; unmatched junction nucleotides: 14. The CDR3 region has the DNA TGCAGCGTTGAGGGAGCAGGGGGCGCGGTAAAGCAGTACTTC. Translated: CSVEGAGGAVKQYF.

The V gene is TRBV28, the J gene TRBJ1-2, with 8 bases matching TRBD1. CDR1 is MDHEN and CDR2 is SYDVKM in the germline V gene. With 6 bases clipped from V and 8 bases from J, the junction kept 14 bases outside the gene matches. CDR3 length: 15 residues. This CDR3 is CASSRPGDRLRGYTF. The CDR3 DNA is TGTGCCAGCAGCCGACCCGGGGACAGGCTTCGCGGCTACACCTTC.

The chain has TRBV7-4 and TRBJ2-7, with D possibly being TRBD1 (6 bases). This CDR3 has 13 amino acids. V was shortened by 2 bases and J by 7 bases, with 12 bases between the two germline ends. Germline loops: CDR1 SGHVT, CDR2 SQSDAQ. CDR3 bases: TGTGCCAGCAGCTTAACTAGGGGGTGGGAGCAGTACTTC. This codes for CASSLTRGWEQYF.

The rearrangement uses TRBV4-1 and TRBJ1-5; 7 bases match TRBD1. V trimming: 1 base; J trimming: 5 bases; junction bases outside the gene matches: 8. This CDR3 region has 16 residues. Germline values: CDR1 MGHRA, CDR2 YSYEKL. CDR3 bases: TGCGCCAGCAGCCAAGGAAACAGGGGATCCGATCAGCCCCAGCATTTT. This sequence encodes CASSQGNRGSDQPQHF.